Below, 11 T cell receptor beta chains from the same sample are listed, as sequenced in a study of blood T cells in healthy people across ages. Primers used in a second PCR of roughly 7 to 11 cycles were a sample-barcoded 5' primer and a J-beta primer mix. MiXCR, run by TCRdb on the 5' RACE reads, gives a single entry per CDR3 protein. The sample records about 680,000 distinct CDR3 sequences, about 52% being singletons. Sequenced: blood. Source of these receptors: an older woman in good health.

The sample holds many counts of this clonotype. The chain combines TRBV9 with TRBJ2-1; D not certain. V lost 3 bases, J lost 9 bases, and 10 bases lay in between. The V gene's germline CDR1 is SGDLS and CDR2 YYNGEE. The CDR3 has 12 residues. CDR3 region: CASSGSNSEQFF. For the CDR3, the DNA is TGTGCCAGCAGCGGATCTAATTCTGAGCAGTTCTTC.

The V call is TRBV12-3 or TRBV12-4, the J call TRBJ2-4; maybe TRBD2 (6 bases). There are 15 residues in the CDR3. Trimming shortened V by 6 bases and J by 0 bases, and 12 bases separated the two germline ends. CDR3 nucleotides: TGTGCCAGCAGCAGTAGCGGTATAGCCAAAAACATTCAGTACTTC. It codes for CASSSSGIAKNIQYF.

The sample holds a few counts of this clonotype. The rearrangement joins TRBV5-1 to TRBJ2-3; 10 nucleotides align to TRBD2. Unmatched junction bases numbered 10, after V lost 7 bases and J lost 5 bases. Germline assignment: CDR1 SGHRS and CDR2 YFSETQ. There are 15 residues in the CDR3. CDR3 protein: CASSMGASGGDTQYF. In nucleotides, the CDR3 is TGCGCCAGCTCCATGGGGGCTAGCGGGGGAGATACGCAGTATTTT.

This clonotype was detected only a few times. The chain couples TRBV5-6 to TRBJ2-7; D is perhaps TRBD1 (5 bases). This CDR3 comprises 14 residues. Germline CDR1 and CDR2: SGHDT and YYEEEE. V was trimmed by 2 bases and J by 5 bases, leaving 14 bases between them. CDR3 sequence reads: CASSFFQGKDEQYF. The CDR3 bases are TGTGCCAGCAGCTTCTTCCAGGGCAAGGACGAGCAGTACTTC. The full variable domain, in which reference TRBV5-6 and TRBJ2-7 provide the parts outside the CDR3, is DAGVTQSPTHLIKTRGQQVTLRCSPKSGHDTVSWYQQALGQGPQFIFQYYEEEERQRGNFPDRFSGHQFPNYSSELNVNALLLGDSALYLCASSFFQGKDEQYFGPGTRLTVT.

This clonotype was seen more than once but under ten times. The V gene is TRBV28, the J gene TRBJ2-7, with TRBD1 matching over 9 bases. This CDR3 region has 19 residues. Germline loops: CDR1 MDHEN, CDR2 SYDVKM. Trimming removed 2 bases from V and 3 bases from J; junction bases left unmatched: 17. The CDR3 protein is CASSLKGLGTGLLFYEQYF. The CDR3 DNA follows: TGTGCCAGCAGTTTAAAGGGTCTCGGGACAGGGCTCCTCTTCTACGAGCAGTACTTC.

The rearrangement links TRBV7-2 to TRBJ1-4, with 11 bases lining up with TRBD1. From germline, CDR1 is SGHTA and CDR2 FQGNSA. Germline trimming cut 5 bases from V and 0 bases from J; bases unmatched to any gene: 8. CDR3 length: 18 amino acids. The DNA for the CDR3 is TGTACCAGCAGCGTAACCGGGACAGGGGGAGCAACTAATGAAAAACTGTTTTTT. Translated, it gives CTSSVTGTGGATNEKLFF.

The sample holds one count of this clonotype. The J gene is TRBJ2-2, the V gene TRBV7-2, with a tentative D call TRBD1 (8 bases). CDR3 length: 17 amino acids. The ends were cut back, 6 bases at V and 2 bases at J, with 19 bases in the middle. CDR1 SGHTA and CDR2 FQGNSA come from the germline V gene. The CDR3 nucleotides read TGTGCCAGCAGTTCTGACAGGGGACTAATAAACACCGGGGAGCTGTTTTTT. This codes for CASSSDRGLINTGELFF.

The rearrangement joins TRBV28 to TRBJ2-7; 9 bases map to TRBD1. Germline trimming cut 6 bases from V and 3 bases from J; bases unmatched to any gene: 6. Germline loops: CDR1 MDHEN, CDR2 SYDVKM. This CDR3 region has 14 residues. CDR3 sequence: CASRTTGGHYEQYF. The CDR3 bases are TGTGCCAGCAGGACGACAGGGGGTCACTACGAGCAGTACTTC. The full variable domain, rest sourced from reference TRBV28 and TRBJ2-7, is DVKVTQSSRYLVKRTGEKVFLECVQDMDHENMFWYRQDPGLGLRLIYFSYDVKMKEKGDIPEGYSVSREKKERFSLILESASTNQTSMYLCASRTTGGHYEQYFGPGTRLTVT.

In its sample, this clonotype was seen many times. The V and J genes are TRBV27 and TRBJ1-2, with TRBD1 identical over 8 bases. CDR1 is MNHEY, CDR2 SMNVEV, per germline (reference sequence). The J segment lost 7 bases and the V segment lost 5 bases, leaving 6 bases of the junction unmatched. The CDR3 loop spans 13 amino acids. The CDR3: CASSLDRGAGYTF. For the CDR3, the DNA is TGTGCCAGCAGTCTCGACAGGGGAGCTGGCTACACCTTC.

Many counts were recorded for this clonotype. This chain connects TRBV20-1 to TRBJ2-5; 13 positions match TRBD2. V was clipped by 6 bases and J by 2 bases; unmatched bases: 9. This CDR3 is built from 16 residues. The germline V gene encodes CDR1 DFQATT and CDR2 SNEGSKA (reference sequence). CDR3 in amino acids: CSAITSGRAPQETQYF. CDR3 bases: TGCAGTGCCATAACTAGCGGGAGGGCACCACAAGAGACCCAGTACTTC.

The chain uses TRBV7-7 and TRBJ2-3; D gene unclear. The CDR3 is made up of 13 amino acids. V was clipped by 3 bases and J by 4 bases, with 8 bases between them. Germline loops: CDR1 SSHAT, CDR2 FNYEAQ (reference sequence). CDR3 sequence reads: CASSLTPPDTQYF. CDR3 nucleotide sequence: TGTGCCAGCAGCTTGACACCTCCAGATACGCAGTATTTT.